A selection of T cell receptor beta chains follows, all from one sample in a study of tumor-infiltrating lymphocytes in primary liver carcinoma. TCRdb itself ran the multiplex PCR reads through MiXCR, one entry per CDR3 protein. This sample has over 250,000 distinct CDR3 sequences, with roughly three fifths found just once. Specimen: peripheral blood. Receptor source: a woman aged 25 to 39 with primary liver carcinoma and hepatitis B virus infection. Both conserved end residues are part of each CDR3. A D gene is named only where the DNA matches it firmly. Part of the rows lack a size; the others show once, few, many or a class for expanded clones.

D: .; size: .; V: TRBV6-1; J: TRBJ2-7; DNA: TGTGCCAGCAGTGAACCCTATTTGAACTACGAGCAGTACTTC; CDR3: CASSEPYLNYEQYF
D: .; size: .; V: TRBV28; J: TRBJ1-2; DNA: TGTGCCAGCAGAACGGCGGGGTACTATGGCTACACCTTC; CDR3: CASRTAGYYGYTF
D: .; size: many; V: TRBV6-5; J: TRBJ2-3; DNA: TGTGCCAGCAGTGACAGGGAGGTTAGCACAGATACGCAGTATTTT; CDR3: CASSDREVSTDTQYF
D: TRBD2; size: .; V: TRBV6-5; J: TRBJ2-2; DNA: TGTGTCAGCAGTTACGGGACTAGCGGGAGGACCGCCTCAACCACCGGGGAGCTGTTTTTT; CDR3: CVSSYGTSGRTASTTGELFF
D: TRBD2; size: .; V: TRBV12-3/TRBV12-4; J: TRBJ2-1; DNA: TGTGCCAGCAGCCACATACCGGGACTAGCGGGGTACAATGAGCAGTTCTTC; CDR3: CASSHIPGLAGYNEQFF
D: .; size: medium-sized; V: TRBV11-2; J: TRBJ2-1; DNA: TGTGCCAGCAGCCCAAAAGGGGCACAGCAGTTCTTC; CDR3: CASSPKGAQQFF
D: TRBD2; size: once; V: TRBV6-6; J: TRBJ2-5; DNA: TGTATCAGCAGTTTCCGACGGACTAGCGGTGGCGAGACCCAGTACTTC; CDR3: CISSFRRTSGGETQYF
D: TRBD2; size: .; V: TRBV7-9; J: TRBJ2-1; DNA: TGTGCCAGCAGCTCCCCGACTAGCGGGACGGATGAGCAGTTCTTC; CDR3: CASSSPTSGTDEQFF
D: .; size: many; V: TRBV11-2; J: TRBJ1-1; DNA: TGTGCCAGCAGCCCCTCGGCAGCCAACACTGAAGCTTTCTTT; CDR3: CASSPSAANTEAFF
D: .; size: .; V: TRBV28; J: TRBJ1-5; DNA: TGTGCCAGCGGAGGGTTAGATCGTCAGCCCCAGCATTTT; CDR3: CASGGLDRQPQHF
D: .; size: many; V: TRBV12-3/TRBV12-4; J: TRBJ1-2; DNA: TGTGCCAGCAGTTTAGGGTGGGGATATGGCTACACCTTC; CDR3: CASSLGWGYGYTF
D: TRBD1; size: once; V: TRBV29-1; J: TRBJ1-2; DNA: TGCTGCGCAAGGACAGGGAGTGGCTACACCTTC; CDR3: CCARTGSGYTF
D: TRBD1; size: .; V: TRBV6-6; J: TRBJ2-7; DNA: TGTGCCAGCACCCACGGACAGGGAAAGTACGGGCAGTACTTC; CDR3: CASTHGQGKYGQYF
D: TRBD2; size: .; V: TRBV6-6; J: TRBJ2-1; DNA: TGTGCCAGCAGATACGTAGCGGGAGGCGCAGATGAGCAGTTCTTC; CDR3: CASRYVAGGADEQFF
D: TRBD1; size: .; V: TRBV11-1; J: TRBJ1-1; DNA: TGTGCCAGCGGCCCTGGACAGGGCTTTGCGCCTGAAGCTTTCTTT; CDR3: CASGPGQGFAPEAFF
D: .; size: .; V: TRBV10-3; J: TRBJ2-7; DNA: TGTGCCATCAGTTCATCGGGGGGCGACTACGAGCAGTACTTC; CDR3: CAISSSGGDYEQYF
D: .; size: .; V: TRBV11-2; J: TRBJ2-7; DNA: TGTGCCAGCAGCCGGAGTTCGTATGACGACGAGCAGTATTTC; CDR3: CASSRSSYDDEQYF
D: TRBD1; size: many; V: TRBV6-5; J: TRBJ1-5; DNA: TGTGCCAGCAGTATGGGACAGGCGGCCAATCAGCCCCAGCATTTT; CDR3: CASSMGQAANQPQHF
D: TRBD2; size: .; V: TRBV7-9; J: TRBJ2-2; DNA: TGTGCCAGCAGCTTAGGGCTAGCGGGAGTTGCCGGGGAGCTGCTTTTC; CDR3: CASSLGLAGVAGELLF
D: TRBD2; size: .; V: TRBV10-3; J: TRBJ2-7; DNA: TGTGCCCTCAGCGCCTGGACTAGCGGGAGGTACGAGCAGTACTTC; CDR3: CALSAWTSGRYEQYF
D: .; size: .; V: TRBV5-4; J: TRBJ2-3; DNA: TGTGCCAGCAGCTTTCTAACGGATACGCAGTATTTT; CDR3: CASSFLTDTQYF
D: TRBD1; size: .; V: TRBV6-6; J: TRBJ1-2; DNA: TGTGCCAGCAGCGAGAGGGGGGACAGGGGATCCTATGACTACACCTTC; CDR3: CASSERGDRGSYDYTF
D: .; size: .; V: TRBV6-1; J: TRBJ2-7; DNA: TGTACCAGCGAAGAGAGGAGGAGCTCCTACGAGCAGTACTTC; CDR3: CTSEERRSSYEQYF
D: TRBD2; size: .; V: TRBV28; J: TRBJ2-3; DNA: TGTGCCAGCAGCCTAGGACTAGCGGGAGGGCCCTCAGATACGCAGTATTTT; CDR3: CASSLGLAGGPSDTQYF
D: .; size: .; V: TRBV13; J: TRBJ2-7; DNA: TGTGCCAGCAGCCCCTCCGGGGCCTACGAGCAGTACTTC; CDR3: CASSPSGAYEQYF
D: .; size: many; V: TRBV6-5; J: TRBJ1-5; DNA: TGTGCCAGCAGTTACAGGGGCGTCAATCAGCCCCAGCATTTT; CDR3: CASSYRGVNQPQHF
D: .; size: many; V: TRBV6-6; J: TRBJ1-5; DNA: TGTGCCAGCAGTTCACGGGGCCCCCTCAATCAGCCCCAGCATTTT; CDR3: CASSSRGPLNQPQHF
D: .; size: few; V: TRBV12-3/TRBV12-4; J: TRBJ1-2; DNA: TGTGCCAGCAGTCTCCTACGGGATTATGGCTACACCTTC; CDR3: CASSLLRDYGYTF
D: TRBD2; size: .; V: TRBV4-2; J: TRBJ2-2; DNA: TGTGCCAGCAGCCAACAAGCGGGAGGGGGAAACACCGGGGAGCTGTTTTTT; CDR3: CASSQQAGGGNTGELFF
D: TRBD2; size: .; V: TRBV29-1; J: TRBJ2-3; DNA: TGCAGCCTACCCGGACTAGGTGGGATGGCAGAAACGCAGTATTTT; CDR3: CSLPGLGGMAETQYF
D: .; size: few; V: TRBV11-2; J: TRBJ1-2; DNA: TGTGCCAGCAGCTTAGAAGGTACTGGGATGGGTGGCTACACCTTC; CDR3: CASSLEGTGMGGYTF
D: TRBD2; size: few; V: TRBV30; J: TRBJ2-3; DNA: TGTGCCTGGGGACTAGCTTCCCTCACAGATACGCAGTATTTT; CDR3: CAWGLASLTDTQYF
D: .; size: .; V: TRBV6-2/TRBV6-3; J: TRBJ1-1; DNA: TGTGCCAGCGGGACACGTAACACTGAAGCTTTCTTT; CDR3: CASGTRNTEAFF
D: .; size: many; V: TRBV11-2; J: TRBJ2-7; DNA: TGTGCCAGCAGCCAGGGGGGAAGACAGGGCGACGAGCAGTACTTC; CDR3: CASSQGGRQGDEQYF
D: .; size: .; V: TRBV4-1; J: TRBJ2-5; DNA: TGCGCCAGCAGCCAAGTTTCGGCCGGGAGAGAGACCCAGTACTTC; CDR3: CASSQVSAGRETQYF
D: .; size: .; V: TRBV11-2; J: TRBJ2-1; DNA: TGTGCCAGCATGGCTGGGGAGTACAATGAGCAGTTCTTC; CDR3: CASMAGEYNEQFF
D: .; size: medium-sized; V: TRBV11-1; J: TRBJ2-7; DNA: TGTGCCAGCAGCTTTAGCCTCTTAAGCTCCTACGAGCAGTACTTC; CDR3: CASSFSLLSSYEQYF
D: .; size: few; V: TRBV12-3/TRBV12-4; J: TRBJ1-3; DNA: TGTGCCAGCAGGAGGGCAGGGTCCAGCTCTGGAAACACCATATATTTT; CDR3: CASRRAGSSSGNTIYF
D: .; size: .; V: TRBV6-5; J: TRBJ2-1; DNA: TGTGCCAGCAGTTACTACAGCCGGGGAAACAATGAGCAGTTCTTC; CDR3: CASSYYSRGNNEQFF
D: .; size: .; V: TRBV12-3/TRBV12-4; J: TRBJ2-6; DNA: TGTGCCAGCAGTTTACAGCAAAACTCTGGGGCCAACGTCCTGACTTTC; CDR3: CASSLQQNSGANVLTF
D: TRBD2; size: .; V: TRBV6-6; J: TRBJ2-3; DNA: TGTGCCAGCAAAGTAGGTAGCGGGCATACGCGGTATTTT; CDR3: CASKVGSGHTRYF
D: TRBD2; size: .; V: TRBV12-3/TRBV12-4; J: TRBJ2-4; DNA: TGTGCCAGGAGAGCCGCCGGGACTAATAAAAACATTCAGTACTTC; CDR3: CARRAAGTNKNIQYF
D: .; size: .; V: TRBV6-1; J: TRBJ2-7; DNA: TGTGCCAGCAGTGAATATCTCAGGTACCTCTACGAGCAGTACTTC; CDR3: CASSEYLRYLYEQYF
D: .; size: few; V: TRBV7-8; J: TRBJ1-4; DNA: TGTGCCAGCAGCTTAGCGAACCGGGGACTTAATGAAAAACTGTTTTTT; CDR3: CASSLANRGLNEKLFF
D: TRBD1; size: many; V: TRBV29-1; J: TRBJ2-7; DNA: TGCAGCGTGGATGGACAGGGGGAATACGAGCAGTACTTC; CDR3: CSVDGQGEYEQYF
D: TRBD1; size: .; V: TRBV6-1; J: TRBJ2-2; DNA: TGTGCCAGCAGTGAAAGAAACAGGGGGGCCACCGGGGAGCTGTTTTTT; CDR3: CASSERNRGATGELFF
D: .; size: many; V: TRBV10-2; J: TRBJ1-5; DNA: TGCGCCACCTCAAAGACAGAATATAGCAATCAGCCCCAGCATTTT; CDR3: CATSKTEYSNQPQHF
D: .; size: .; V: TRBV4-2; J: TRBJ2-2; DNA: TGTACCAGCAGCACCTTACCAAACACCGGGGAGTTGTTTTTT; CDR3: CTSSTLPNTGELFF
D: TRBD1; size: .; V: TRBV11-3; J: TRBJ2-5; DNA: TGTGCCAGCAACTACTCGACAGGGGGCGTGGAGGCCCAGTACTTC; CDR3: CASNYSTGGVEAQYF
D: TRBD2; size: many; V: TRBV4-3; J: TRBJ2-1; DNA: TGCGCCAGCAGCGCCGGGACTAGCGGGAATCACAATGAGCAGTTCTTC; CDR3: CASSAGTSGNHNEQFF
D: TRBD1; size: .; V: TRBV11-3; J: TRBJ1-2; DNA: TGTGCCGGCAGCGGAGACAGGGGGGGCTACACCTTC; CDR3: CAGSGDRGGYTF
D: .; size: few; V: TRBV6-1; J: TRBJ2-7; DNA: TGTGCCAGCAGTGAAGCGCGGTACGAGCAGTACTTC; CDR3: CASSEARYEQYF
D: .; size: .; V: TRBV6-2/TRBV6-3; J: TRBJ2-1; DNA: TGTGCCAGCAGGCGTTTTAAGGACAATGAGCAGTTCTTC; CDR3: CASRRFKDNEQFF
D: .; size: many; V: TRBV29-1; J: TRBJ2-1; DNA: TGCAGCGTTGACGGTGATAGCTTCGTGGATGAGCAGTTCTTC; CDR3: CSVDGDSFVDEQFF
D: .; size: .; V: TRBV28; J: TRBJ2-7; DNA: TGTGCCAGCAGTTCATCTAGACAGTTTTACGAGCAGTACTTC; CDR3: CASSSSRQFYEQYF
D: .; size: .; V: TRBV6-1; J: TRBJ2-1; DNA: TGTGCCAGCAGTTACCGGGACGGGCGTAATAATGGGCAGTTCTTC; CDR3: CASSYRDGRNNGQFF
D: .; size: .; V: TRBV11-2; J: TRBJ2-2; DNA: TGTGTCAGCAACTTAGACGTAAACACTTTATCCGGGGAGCTGTTTTTT; CDR3: CVSNLDVNTLSGELFF
D: TRBD2; size: .; V: TRBV5-6; J: TRBJ2-1; DNA: TGTGCCAGCAGCCCCACTAGCGGGAGGCCTATCTCCTACAATGAGCAGTTCTTC; CDR3: CASSPTSGRPISYNEQFF